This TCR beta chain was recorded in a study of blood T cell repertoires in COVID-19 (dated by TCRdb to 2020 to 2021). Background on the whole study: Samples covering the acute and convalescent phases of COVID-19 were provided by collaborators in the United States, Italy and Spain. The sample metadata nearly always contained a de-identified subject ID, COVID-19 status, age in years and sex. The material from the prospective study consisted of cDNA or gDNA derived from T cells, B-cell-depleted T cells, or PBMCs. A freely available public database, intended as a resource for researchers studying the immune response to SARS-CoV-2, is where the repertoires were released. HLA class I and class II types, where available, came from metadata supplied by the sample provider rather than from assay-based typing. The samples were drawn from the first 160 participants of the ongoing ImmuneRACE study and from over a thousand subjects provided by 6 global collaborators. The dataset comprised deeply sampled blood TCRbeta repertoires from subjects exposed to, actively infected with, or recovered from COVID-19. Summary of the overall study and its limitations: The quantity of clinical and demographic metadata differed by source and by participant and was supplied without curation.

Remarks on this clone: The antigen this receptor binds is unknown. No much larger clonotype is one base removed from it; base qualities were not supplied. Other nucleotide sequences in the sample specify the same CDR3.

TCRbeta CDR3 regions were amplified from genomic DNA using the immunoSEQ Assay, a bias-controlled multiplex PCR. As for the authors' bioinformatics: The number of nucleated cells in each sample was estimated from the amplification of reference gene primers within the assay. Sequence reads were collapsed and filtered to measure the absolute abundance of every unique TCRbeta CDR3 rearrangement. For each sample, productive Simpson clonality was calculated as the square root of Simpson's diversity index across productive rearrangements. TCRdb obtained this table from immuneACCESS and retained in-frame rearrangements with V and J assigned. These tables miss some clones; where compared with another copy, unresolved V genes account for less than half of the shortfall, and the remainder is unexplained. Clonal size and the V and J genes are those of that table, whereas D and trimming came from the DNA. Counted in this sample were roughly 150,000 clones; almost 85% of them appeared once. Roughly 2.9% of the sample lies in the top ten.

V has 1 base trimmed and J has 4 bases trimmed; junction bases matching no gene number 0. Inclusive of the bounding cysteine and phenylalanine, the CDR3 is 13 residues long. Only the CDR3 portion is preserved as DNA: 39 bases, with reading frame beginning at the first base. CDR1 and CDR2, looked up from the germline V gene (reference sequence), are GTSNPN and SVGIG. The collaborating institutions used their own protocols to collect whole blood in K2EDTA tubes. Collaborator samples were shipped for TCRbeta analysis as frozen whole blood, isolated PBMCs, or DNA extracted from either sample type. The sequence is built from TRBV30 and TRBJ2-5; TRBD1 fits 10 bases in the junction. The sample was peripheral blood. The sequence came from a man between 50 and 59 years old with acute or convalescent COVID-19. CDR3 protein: CAWSGTGGETQYF. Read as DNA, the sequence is TGTGCCTGGAGTGGGACAGGGGGAGAGACCCAGTACTTC.